The 11 T cell receptor beta chains below all came from one sample that was sequenced in a study of beta chain features in type 1 diabetes. Study observations and caveats: People with Type 1 diabetes carried modestly yet significantly shorter TCRB CDR3s in all four CD4+ subsets.

For these receptors, no antigen is known. The investigators reverse transcribed all of the isolated RNA, so they sequenced expressed TCRB transcripts. Sequenced by immunoSEQ multiplex PCR; TCRdb stores in-frame clones only, minus some. The sample lists roughly 290,000 clones, 15% occurring once. Sequencing used naive CD4+ T cells from blood. All receptors come from a man aged 18 to 35 with type 1 diabetes.

The chain links TRBV18 to TRBJ2-3, with 10 bases that match TRBD2. This CDR3 has 15 residues. The V and J ends lost 3 bases and 6 bases, in that order; junction bases with no gene match: 6. Looked up from germline, CDR1 is KGHSH and CDR2 is LQKENI. This chain's CDR3 is CASSPPGLAMDTQYF. In DNA form, the CDR3 reads TGTGCCAGCTCACCCCCGGGACTAGCGATGGATACGCAGTATTTT.

This clone was detected once. The chain uses TRBV11-3 and TRBJ2-3; 10 bases are shared with TRBD2. V trimming: 5 bases; J trimming: 2 bases; junction bases outside the gene matches: 7. This CDR3 comprises 16 residues. Looked up from germline, CDR1 is SGHNT and CDR2 is YENEEA. Here the CDR3 reads CASSLGLAEITDTQYF. CDR3 in DNA: TGTGCCAGCAGCCTTGGACTAGCGGAGATCACAGATACGCAGTATTTT.

This clone came up a few times. The rearrangement links TRBV30 to TRBJ2-7, with D perhaps TRBD1 (5 bases). CDR3 length: 13 amino acids. Germline V gene sequence: CDR1 GTSNPN, CDR2 SVGIG (reference sequence). The CDR3 coding sequence is TGTGCGGCCGAGAACAGGCCTGGGGACGAGCAGTACTTC. Translated: CAAENRPGDEQYF.

V usage is TRBV29-1 and J usage is TRBJ2-3; 7 bases fit TRBD1. With V trimmed by 6 bases and J by 4 bases, 13 bases remained unmatched. The germline V gene encodes CDR1 SQVTM and CDR2 ANQGSEA. CDR3 size: 15 residues. The CDR3 DNA is TGCAGCGTGGGTTCTAACAGGGGAAGCTCAGATACGCAGTATTTT. Protein product: CSVGSNRGSSDTQYF.

The V gene is TRBV20-1, the J gene TRBJ2-1; D is undetermined. Germline V CDR1 and CDR2: DFQATT, SNEGSKA (reference sequence). This CDR3 contains 10 residues. The ends were cut back, 1 base at V and 8 bases at J, with 3 bases in the middle. This CDR3 is CSARVDEQFF. The CDR3 DNA is TGCAGTGCTAGAGTAGATGAGCAGTTCTTC.

In its sample, this clone was seen a few times. The chain combines TRBV11-2 with TRBJ1-2; 9 positions agree with TRBD1. Trimming cost V 4 bases and J 4 bases; bases outside gene matches: 4. CDR1 and CDR2 (germline): SGHAT, FQNNGV. CDR3 size: 14 residues. CDR3 region: CASSSTDRGYGYTF. For the CDR3, the DNA is TGTGCCAGCAGCTCGACGGACAGGGGCTATGGCTACACCTTC.

The CDR3 spells CASSGQGNTGELFF. The CDR3 DNA sequence: TGTGCCAGCTCAGGACAGGGTAACACCGGGGAGCTGTTTTTT. The chain has TRBV18 and TRBJ2-2, with 8 positions matching TRBD1. With 5 bases clipped from V and 2 bases from J, the junction kept 1 base outside the gene matches. CDR3 length equals 14 residues. Germline CDR1 KGHSH, CDR2 LQKENI.

There are a few counts of this clone. The chain couples TRBV7-2 to TRBJ2-3; 10 bases fit TRBD1. The junction had 3 bases not matched to a gene; V was cut back by 5 bases and J by 1 base. Germline CDR1 and CDR2: SGHTA and FQGNSA. The CDR3 is made up of 15 amino acids. In DNA form, the CDR3 reads TGTGCCAGCAGCCCCGGGACAGGGGGCACAGATACGCAGTATTTT. Protein sequence: CASSPGTGGTDTQYF.

Only a few counts were recorded for this clone. The genes are TRBV11-2 and TRBJ2-1; 12 bases fit TRBD2. Losses at the gene ends were 5 bases for V and 3 bases for J; bases not matched to a gene: 5. CDR3 length: 16 amino acids. Germline values: CDR1 SGHAT, CDR2 FQNNGV. CDR3 sequence (DNA): TGTGCCAGCAGCGCACAGACTAGCGGGGGCTACAATGAGCAGTTCTTC. It yields the protein CASSAQTSGGYNEQFF.

This clone was counted between two and nine times. V usage is TRBV2 and J usage is TRBJ2-7; TRBD2 might be the D (5 bases). Germline V CDR1 and CDR2: SNHLY, FYNNEI. The CDR3 has 11 residues. The V end lost 11 bases, the J end lost 6 bases, and 14 bases lay between the germline ends. CDR3 protein: CAVRRFGEQYF. The CDR3 DNA is TGTGCCGTGAGGAGGTTTGGCGAGCAGTACTTC.

The chain has TRBV29-1 and TRBJ1-1; D remains unclear. The germline V gene has CDR1 SQVTM and CDR2 ANQGSEA. The CDR3 has 14 amino acids. V was pared by 1 base and J by 3 bases, with 12 bases between. The CDR3 spells CSVEVSGLHTEAFF. DNA for the CDR3: TGCAGCGTTGAAGTGTCTGGGCTGCACACTGAAGCTTTCTTT. Variable domain in full (rest from reference TRBV29-1 and TRBJ1-1): SAVISQKPSRDICQRGTSLTIQCQVDSQVTMMFWYRQQPGQSLTLIATANQGSEATYESGFVIDKFPISRPNLTFSTLTVSNMSPEDSSIYLCSVEVSGLHTEAFFGQGTRLTVV.